One and the same sample provided the 18 T cell receptor beta chains below, sequenced in a study of CD8 T cells in ankylosing spondylitis. TCRdb analysed the 5' RACE reads with MiXCR anew, one entry per CDR3 protein. The sample consists of 250,000 or so distinct CDR3 sequences, over 15% of them appearing once. Sequences were obtained from blood, either unsorted or a sorted T cell fraction (not recorded which). All receptors come from a male donor with ankylosing spondylitis or in good health (not recorded which).

This clonotype was counted a single time. The J gene is TRBJ2-7, the V gene TRBV12-3 or TRBV12-4; tentative D call: TRBD2 (5 bases). With 5 bases removed from V and 6 bases from J, the gap between germline ends came to 8 bases. This CDR3 has 11 residues. For the CDR3, the DNA is TGTGCCAGCAGTATAGGGAGCGAGCAGTACTTC. Its protein is CASSIGSEQYF.

This clonotype was seen a few times. This chain links TRBV6-5 with TRBJ2-7; no firm D call. Trimming left V 2 bases short and J 0 bases short, with 11 bases between. There are 15 residues in the CDR3. Per germline, CDR1 MNHEY and CDR2 SVGAGI. CDR3 bases: TGTGCCAGCAGTTACGGCTCGGTGAGCTCCTACGAGCAGTACTTC. Residues: CASSYGSVSSYEQYF.

The V call is TRBV20-1, the J call TRBJ2-7; unclear D gene. The CDR3 is 15 amino acids. V lost 1 base, J lost 0 bases, and 13 bases lay in between. Per the germline V gene, CDR1 is DFQATT and CDR2 is SNEGSKA (reference sequence). As DNA, the CDR3 is TGCAGTGCTAGAGGTTTAGCTCAGAGCTCCTACGAGCAGTACTTC. Translation gives CSARGLAQSSYEQYF.

CDR3 nucleotide sequence: TGTGCCAGCAGTTTAGGTCCTAGCGGGCCCTGGAATGAGCAGTTCTTC. Protein product: CASSLGPSGPWNEQFF. This sequence joins TRBV27 and TRBJ2-1, with 8 positions matching TRBD2. Germline CDR1 is MNHEY and CDR2 is SMNVEV (reference sequence). Trimming removed 2 bases from V and 7 bases from J; junction bases left unmatched: 10. The CDR3 runs 16 residues.

V gene TRBV9 combines with J gene TRBJ2-4; D is undetermined. The germline V gene has CDR1 SGDLS and CDR2 YYNGEE. This CDR3 is built from 12 residues. The V and J ends lost 3 bases and 8 bases respectively, with 9 bases between them. The CDR3 is CASSGIEDIQYF. CDR3 coding DNA: TGTGCCAGCAGCGGGATAGAGGACATTCAGTACTTC.

This clonotype was counted a few times. J is TRBJ2-3 and V is TRBV5-5; D remains unclear. The CDR3 has 16 amino acids. Per the germline V gene, CDR1 is SGHKS and CDR2 is YYEKEE (reference sequence). V was shortened by 0 bases and J by 0 bases, with 11 bases between the two germline ends. The CDR3 coding sequence is TGTGCCAGCAGCTTGGTGGGCGAAGCTAGCACAGATACGCAGTATTTT. Amino acid sequence: CASSLVGEASTDTQYF.

The rearrangement links TRBV6-1 to TRBJ2-5; 8 bases fit TRBD1. The CDR3 totals 17 residues. Germline CDR1 and CDR2: MNHNS and SASEGT. The trim removed 1 base at V and 5 bases at J, leaving 12 bases unmatched. The CDR3 region is CASSEGWYRGSDETQYF. The CDR3 DNA follows: TGTGCCAGCAGTGAAGGGTGGTACAGGGGGTCAGATGAGACCCAGTACTTC.

In its sample, this clonotype was seen a few times. The CDR3: CASSVWGGRQETQYF. The CDR3 nucleotides are TGTGCCAGCAGCGTATGGGGCGGGAGACAAGAGACCCAGTACTTC. V usage is TRBV9 and J usage is TRBJ2-5, with 7 bases aligning to TRBD2. This CDR3 has 15 residues. Germline V gene lookup returns CDR1 SGDLS and CDR2 YYNGEE. V shed 1 base and J 2 bases; nucleotides not matched to a gene: 5.

This clonotype was counted between two and nine times. This chain links TRBV7-3 with TRBJ2-2; no clear D gene. Trimming removed 5 bases at V and 4 bases at J, with 8 bases between. CDR3 length: 13 amino acids. The germline V gene encodes CDR1 SGHTA and CDR2 FQGTGA. The DNA of the CDR3 is TGTGCCAGCAGCACCCTCGGCACCGGGGAGCTGTTTTTT. Protein: CASSTLGTGELFF.

J is TRBJ2-7 and V is TRBV7-6, with TRBD2 as a possible D gene (5 bases). Germline-derived CDR1 and CDR2 are SGHVS and FNYEAQ. V was shortened by 5 bases and J by 6 bases, with 20 bases between the two germline ends. The CDR3 consists of 15 residues. CDR3 loop: CASSDSGVSPGEQYF. CDR3 nucleotide sequence: TGTGCCAGCAGCGACTCCGGGGTTAGTCCTGGCGAGCAGTACTTC.

In its sample, this clonotype was seen a few times. The chain combines TRBV24-1 with TRBJ2-5, with D perhaps matching TRBD1 or TRBD2 (5 bases each). The germline V gene has CDR1 KGHDR and CDR2 SFDVKD. This CDR3 has 14 residues. Trimming took off 4 bases at V and 6 bases at J, with 14 bases between the two ends. The CDR3 bases are TGTGCCACCAGTGACGGAGACACGGGACAGACCCAGTACTTC. The encoded protein is CATSDGDTGQTQYF.

The rearrangement uses TRBV29-1 and TRBJ2-7; TRBD2 might be the D (6 bases). Germline loops: CDR1 SQVTM, CDR2 ANQGSEA. V lost 4 bases to trimming and J lost 5 bases, with 15 bases between them. There are 13 residues in the CDR3. The CDR3 spells CSVVVGSKDEQYF. CDR3 sequence (DNA): TGCAGCGTTGTCGTCGGGAGTAAGGACGAGCAGTACTTC.

This clonotype came up a few times. The chain couples TRBV12-3 or TRBV12-4 to TRBJ2-1; D gene uncertain. The CDR3 contains 12 residues. Trimming cost V 4 bases and J 12 bases, with 13 bases left between them. This CDR3 is CASSSGLVVQFF. The CDR3 bases are TGTGCCAGCAGTTCCGGGCTGGTCGTGCAGTTCTTC.

This clonotype was recorded a few times. The chain is built from TRBV9 and TRBJ2-7, with TRBD2 matching 7 bases. With 4 bases clipped from V and 3 bases from J, the junction kept 10 bases outside the gene matches. The germline CDR1 and CDR2 sequences are SGDLS and YYNGEE. The CDR3 is 15 residues long. CDR3 DNA: TGTGCCAGCAGCTCAGCAGCGGGAACGAACTACGAGCAGTACTTC. Encoded protein: CASSSAAGTNYEQYF.

The chain combines TRBV6-2 or TRBV6-3 with TRBJ2-7; D gene unclear. CDR3 length equals 14 residues. Trimming shortened V by 7 bases and J by 1 base, and 14 bases separated the two germline ends. Germline V gene data show CDR1 as MNHEY and CDR2 as SVGEGT. CDR3 sequence: CASTHAPSSYEQYF. The CDR3 coding sequence is TGTGCCAGCACCCACGCCCCTTCTTCCTACGAGCAGTACTTC.

The V call is TRBV24-1, the J call TRBJ1-2; D uncertain. Per the germline V gene, CDR1 is KGHDR and CDR2 is SFDVKD. The CDR3 totals 15 residues. Deletions cut 3 bases from V and 4 bases from J, with 14 bases between. CDR3 protein: CATSDGTGNPYGYTF. The DNA of the CDR3 is TGTGCCACCAGTGATGGAACGGGGAACCCCTATGGCTACACCTTC.

This clonotype came up a few times. The J gene is TRBJ2-3, the V gene TRBV28; D might be TRBD2 (5 bases). V dropped 3 bases and J dropped 3 bases, with 16 bases sitting between them. CDR3 length: 16 amino acids. Germline V gene sequence: CDR1 MDHEN, CDR2 SYDVKM. The CDR3 is CASSFGVSSGTDTQYF. CDR3 in DNA: TGTGCCAGCAGTTTTGGGGTCTCCTCGGGAACAGATACGCAGTATTTT.

J is TRBJ2-1 and V is TRBV7-9; perhaps TRBD2 as D (7 bases). The V end was cut by 2 bases, the J end by 7 bases, with 15 bases between. The CDR3 length is 15 residues. Germline V gives CDR1 SEHNR, CDR2 FQNEAQ (reference sequence). CDR3 amino acids: CASSLPGLGGNEQFF. In DNA form, the CDR3 reads TGTGCCAGCAGCTTACCCGGACTAGGGGGAAATGAGCAGTTCTTC.